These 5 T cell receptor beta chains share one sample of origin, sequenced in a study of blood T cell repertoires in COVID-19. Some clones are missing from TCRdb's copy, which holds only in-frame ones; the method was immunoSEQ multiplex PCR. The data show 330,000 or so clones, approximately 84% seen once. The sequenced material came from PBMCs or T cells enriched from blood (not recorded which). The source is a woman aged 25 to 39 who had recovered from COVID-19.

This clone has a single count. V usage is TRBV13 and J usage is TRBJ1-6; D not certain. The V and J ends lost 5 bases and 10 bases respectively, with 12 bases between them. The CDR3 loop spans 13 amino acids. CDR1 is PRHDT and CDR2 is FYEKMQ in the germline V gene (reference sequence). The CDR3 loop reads CASSPEDGSPLHF. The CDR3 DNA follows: TGTGCCAGCAGCCCCGAGGATGGGTCACCCCTCCACTTT.

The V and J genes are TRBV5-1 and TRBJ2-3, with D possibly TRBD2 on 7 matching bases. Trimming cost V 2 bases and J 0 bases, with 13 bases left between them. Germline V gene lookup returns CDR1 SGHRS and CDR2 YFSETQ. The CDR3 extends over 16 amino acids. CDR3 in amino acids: CASSLSGGFSTDTQYF. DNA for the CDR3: TGCGCCAGCAGCTTATCGGGGGGCTTTAGCACAGATACGCAGTATTTT.

CDR3 amino acids: CASSRREFDVYGYTF. For the CDR3, the DNA is TGCGCCAGCAGCCGCCGGGAATTCGACGTCTATGGCTACACCTTC. The chain links TRBV5-1 to TRBJ1-2; D not resolved. The CDR3 loop spans 15 amino acids. CDR1 and CDR2 from the germline V gene are SGHRS and YFSETQ. The V and J ends lost 4 bases and 4 bases respectively, with 17 bases between them.

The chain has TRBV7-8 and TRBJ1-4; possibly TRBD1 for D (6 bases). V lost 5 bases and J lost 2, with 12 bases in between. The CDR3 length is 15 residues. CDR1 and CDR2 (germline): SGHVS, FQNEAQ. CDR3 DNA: TGTGCCAGCAGCGGACCTACAGGGACTAATGAAAAACTGTTTTTT. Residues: CASSGPTGTNEKLFF.

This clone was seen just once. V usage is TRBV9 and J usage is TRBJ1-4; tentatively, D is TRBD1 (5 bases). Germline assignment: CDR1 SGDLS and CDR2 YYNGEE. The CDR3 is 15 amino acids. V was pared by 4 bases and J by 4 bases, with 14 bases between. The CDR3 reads CASSPQGSLNEKLFF. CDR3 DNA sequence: TGTGCCAGCAGCCCTCAGGGATCCCTTAATGAAAAACTGTTTTTT.